This T cell receptor beta chain was profiled in a study of blood T cell repertoires in COVID-19. As for the study in general: Material from acute and convalescent COVID-19 was sourced from the United States, Italy and Spain. From T cells, B-cell-depleted T cells, or PBMCs came the material, which was cDNA or gDNA.

Germline CDR1 and CDR2: ENHRY and SYGVKD. The CDR3 has 19 residues. V lost 4 bases, J lost 3 bases, and 18 bases stayed unmatched. Participants, 18 to 89 years old, spanned around 25 US areas. Recovered status applied to Cohort 3 donors who had two consecutive negative PCRs. It also applied to those with clearance or with symptom resolution. The data were produced by immunoSEQ multiplex PCR, yet TCRdb's version contains in-frame clones alone and is incomplete. This sample yields 180,000 or so clones, of which around 85% are seen a single time; roughly 6% belongs to the top ten. The source of this sequence is a man aged 40-49 years who had recovered from COVID-19. Sequenced sample: PBMCs or T cells enriched from blood (not recorded which). The V call is TRBV10-3, the J call TRBJ1-3; 7 nucleotides align to TRBD1. The CDR3 DNA reads as TGTGCCATCAGTGGCTCGACAGGGTCCGGTTTCAATGGTGGAAACACCATATATTTT. It specifies CAISGSTGSGFNGGNTIYF.